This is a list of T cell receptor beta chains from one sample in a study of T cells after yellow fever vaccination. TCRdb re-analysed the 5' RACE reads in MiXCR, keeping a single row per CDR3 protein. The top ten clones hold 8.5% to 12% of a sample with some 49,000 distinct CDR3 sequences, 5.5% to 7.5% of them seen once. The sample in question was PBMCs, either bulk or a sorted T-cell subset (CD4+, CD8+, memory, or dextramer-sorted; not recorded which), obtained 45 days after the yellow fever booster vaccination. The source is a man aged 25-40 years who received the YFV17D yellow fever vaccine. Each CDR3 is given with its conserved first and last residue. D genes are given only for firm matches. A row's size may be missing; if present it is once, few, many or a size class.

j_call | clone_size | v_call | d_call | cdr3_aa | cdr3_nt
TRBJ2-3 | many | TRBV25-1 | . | CASSEFALTDTQYF | TGTGCCAGCAGTGAATTCGCCCTCACAGATACGCAGTATTTT
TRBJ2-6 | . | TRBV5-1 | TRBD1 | CASSKTGAGANVLTF | TGCGCCAGCAGCAAGACAGGGGCTGGGGCCAACGTCCTGACTTTC
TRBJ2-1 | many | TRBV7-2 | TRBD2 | CASSSLPGGYNEQFF | TGTGCCAGCAGCTCCCTTCCGGGAGGGTACAATGAGCAGTTCTTC
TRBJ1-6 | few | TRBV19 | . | CASSIRALRSPLHF | TGTGCCAGTAGTATCCGGGCCCTACGTTCACCCCTCCACTTT
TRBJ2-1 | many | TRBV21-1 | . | CASSRQGAGDYNEQFF | TGTGCCAGCAGCAGGCAGGGGGCTGGAGACTACAATGAGCAGTTCTTC
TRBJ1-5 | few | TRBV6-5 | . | CASRVRSYSNQPQHF | TGTGCCAGCAGGGTCCGCTCTTATAGCAATCAGCCCCAGCATTTT
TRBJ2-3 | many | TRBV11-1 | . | CASSYYRDTDTQYF | TGTGCCAGCAGCTATTACAGGGACACAGATACGCAGTATTTT
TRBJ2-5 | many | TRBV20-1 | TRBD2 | CSARAPGLAEAGETQYF | TGCAGTGCTAGAGCCCCGGGACTAGCGGAAGCGGGGGAGACCCAGTACTTC
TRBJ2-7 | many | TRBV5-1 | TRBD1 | CASSLAVTGEDEQYF | TGCGCCAGCAGCTTGGCGGTCACAGGGGAAGACGAGCAGTACTTC
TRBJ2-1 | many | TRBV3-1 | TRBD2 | CASSWLPTTSGGNEQFF | TGTGCCAGCAGCTGGCTCCCGACTACTAGCGGGGGGAATGAGCAGTTCTTC
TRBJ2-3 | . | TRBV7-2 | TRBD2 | CASSLQSGGADTQYF | TGTGCCAGCAGCTTACAGTCGGGGGGGGCAGATACGCAGTATTTT
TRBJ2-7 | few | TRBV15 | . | CATRGGWGTYEQYF | TGTGCCACCAGGGGCGGGTGGGGGACCTACGAGCAGTACTTC
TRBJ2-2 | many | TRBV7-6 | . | CASSLLEAAGELFF | TGTGCCAGCAGCCTCTTAGAGGCGGCCGGGGAGCTGTTTTTT
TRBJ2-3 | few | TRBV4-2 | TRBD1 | CASSQGQSGGNGDTQYF | TGTGCCAGCAGCCAAGGGCAGTCAGGGGGCAATGGAGATACGCAGTATTTT
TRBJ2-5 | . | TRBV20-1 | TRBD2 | CSAREGRWEGGETQYF | TGCAGTGCTAGAGAAGGACGGTGGGAGGGAGGTGAGACCCAGTACTTC
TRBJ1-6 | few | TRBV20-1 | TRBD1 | CSAEDRANSPLHF | TGCAGTGCTGAGGACAGGGCTAATTCACCCCTCCACTTT
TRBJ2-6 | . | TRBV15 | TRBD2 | CATSPMGEGSGANVLTF | TGTGCCACCAGCCCCATGGGGGAGGGGTCTGGGGCCAACGTCCTGACTTTC